The present T cell receptor (beta chain) was sequenced within a study of CD8 T cells in Susac syndrome. Diagnostic criteria for definite or probable disease, in their recently defined form, were met by the patients with Susac syndrome. Random hexamers primed reverse transcription of about 0.5 to 1 ug RNA. The CDR3 of TCR beta was amplified by immunoSEQ multiplex PCR across 54 Vbeta and 13 Jbeta. TCRdb re-analysed the immunoSEQ multiplex PCR reads in MiXCR, keeping a single row per CDR3 protein. The repertoire holds 200,000 to 300,000 distinct CDR3 sequences, 95% to 97% seen once, with approximately 0.1% in the top ten. The V and J ends lost 6 bases and 5 bases, in that order; junction bases with no gene match: 9. The CDR3 has 15 residues.

The chain is built from TRBV12-3 or TRBV12-4 and TRBJ2-7, with 11 bases aligning to TRBD1. This TCR was sampled from a human donor with Susac syndrome. Material: CD4+ T cells from PBMCs. CDR3 DNA sequence: TGTGCCAGCAGACAAGCCGGGACAGGGGGTAACGAGCAGTACTTC. Amino acid sequence: CASRQAGTGGNEQYF.